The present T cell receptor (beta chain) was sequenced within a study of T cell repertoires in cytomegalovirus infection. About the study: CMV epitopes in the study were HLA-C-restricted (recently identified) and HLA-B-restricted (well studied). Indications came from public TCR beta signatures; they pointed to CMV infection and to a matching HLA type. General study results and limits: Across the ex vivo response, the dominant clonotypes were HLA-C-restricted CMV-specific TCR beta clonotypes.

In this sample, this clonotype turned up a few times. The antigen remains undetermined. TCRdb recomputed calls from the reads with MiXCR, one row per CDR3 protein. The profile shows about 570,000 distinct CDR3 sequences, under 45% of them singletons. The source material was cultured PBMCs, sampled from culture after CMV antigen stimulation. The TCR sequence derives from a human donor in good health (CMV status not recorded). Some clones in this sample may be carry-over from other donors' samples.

The CDR3 loop reads CASSTVRGRAEAFF. In DNA form, the CDR3 reads TGTGCCAGCAGCACGGTTCGGGGCCGGGCTGAAGCTTTCTTT. The chain recombines TRBV11-1 with TRBJ1-1; tentative D call: TRBD1 (5 bases). V dropped 5 bases and J dropped 6 bases, with 16 bases sitting between them. Per germline, CDR1 SGHAT and CDR2 FQDESV (reference sequence). The CDR3 runs to 14 residues. Full variable domain (remainder filled in from reference TRBV11-1 and TRBJ1-1): EAEVAQSPRYKITEKSQAVAFWCDPISGHATLYWYRQILGQGPELLVQFQDESVVDDSQLPKDRFSAERLKGVDSTLKIQPAELGDSAMYLCASSTVRGRAEAFFGQGTRLTVV.